Below are 6 T cell receptor beta chains sequenced from a single sample in a study of shared clonotypes between healthy human individuals. Repertoires were generated with immunoSEQ multiplex PCR, while TCRdb's copy carries only in-frame clones and drops some. The table has roughly 2.2 million clones, over 85% seen once. Material: naive CD4+ T cells from PBMCs. The subset here: CD45RA+ positively selected. The source of these receptors is a man in his late teens or twenties in good health. Some clones in this sample may be carry-over from other donors' samples.

The chain has TRBV7-9 and TRBJ2-7, with 8 positions matching TRBD1. CDR1 and CDR2 (germline): SEHNR, FQNEAQ (reference sequence). The ends lost 5 bases at V and 9 bases at J; junction bases unmatched: 9. This CDR3 spans 13 amino acids. The chain's CDR3 is CASSTGGTEAQYF. The CDR3 coding sequence is TGTGCCAGCAGCACAGGGGGGACAGAGGCGCAGTACTTC.

V usage is TRBV25-1 and J usage is TRBJ2-3; D unclear. With 7 bases removed from V and 6 bases from J, the gap between germline ends came to 8 bases. Germline V gene data show CDR1 as MGHDK and CDR2 as SYGVNS. The CDR3 has 11 residues. As DNA, the CDR3 is TGTGCCAGCACCGTTTTTGATACGCAGTATTTT. This gives the protein CASTVFDTQYF.

The genes are TRBV10-2 and TRBJ2-2; 10 nucleotides match TRBD2. The V gene's germline CDR1 is WSHSY and CDR2 SAAADI. With V trimmed by 6 bases and J by 0 bases, 7 bases remained unmatched. The CDR3 sequence is 17 residues long. The CDR3 DNA follows: TGCGCCAGCAGGTCCGGGACTAGCGTAACGAACACCGGGGAGCTGTTTTTT. Translated, it gives CASRSGTSVTNTGELFF.

The CDR3 coding sequence is TGCGCCAGCACCGGGGACACACATAATGAAAAACTGTTTTTT. It translates to CASTGDTHNEKLFF. V and J are TRBV23-1 and TRBJ1-4, with a weak D call TRBD1 (6 bases). TRBV23-1 qualifies as an ORF whose function is uncertain. This CDR3 spans 14 amino acids. Trimming took off 7 bases at V and 4 bases at J, with 13 bases between the two ends.

In regard to this clone: Other DNA sequences within the sample encode an identical CDR3. The CDR3 loop reads CASSLAGGYNEQFF. Written as DNA, the CDR3 is TGTGCCAGCAGTCTAGCGGGAGGGTACAATGAGCAGTTCTTC. The chain recombines TRBV28 with TRBJ2-1, with 12 bases identical to TRBD2. CDR3 length equals 14 residues. V dropped 5 bases and J dropped 4; count of bases not matched to a gene: 0. Germline-derived CDR1 and CDR2 are MDHEN and SYDVKM.

This chain joins TRBV25-1 and TRBJ1-2; D is undetermined. Per germline, CDR1 MGHDK and CDR2 SYGVNS. This CDR3 has 14 residues. Trimming shortened V by 1 base and J by 6 bases, and 12 bases separated the two germline ends. Here the CDR3 DNA reads TGTGCCAGCAGTGAATGGGCCGGGCTAGATGGCTACACCTTC. This codes for CASSEWAGLDGYTF.